This T cell receptor (beta chain) was identified in a study of CD4 T cells in relation to SARS-CoV-2 and coronaviruses. Germline V gives CDR1 MDHEN, CDR2 SYDVKM. Between the trimmed V and J ends, which lost 5 bases and 7 bases, there was a span of 14 bases. This CDR3 is 14 amino acids long. Libraries were prepared by immunoSEQ multiplex PCR; TCRdb keeps only in-frame clonotypes and omits some of them. This sample yields 36,000 or so clones, of which about three quarters are seen a single time; roughly 2.8% belongs to the top ten. As concerns this clone: As yet, its antigen is unknown.

The sample comprised memory CD4+ T cells from PBMCs, cultured in vitro. This TCR was sampled from an adult with COVID-19. The V gene is TRBV28, the J gene TRBJ1-4; no definite D call. CDR3 coding DNA: TGTGCCAGCAGTGCCGGGAGCTTAGGTGAAAAACTGTTTTTT. It translates to CASSAGSLGEKLFF.